This T cell receptor beta chain was profiled in a study of blood T cell repertoires in COVID-19. Study information: Italy, Spain and the United States were the sources of the convalescent and acute COVID-19 samples. The analysed material was cDNA or gDNA that came from T cells, B-cell-depleted T cells, or PBMCs.

Original processing methods: For nucleated cells, counts were estimated from reference gene primer amplification. The method was immunoSEQ multiplex PCR; TCRdb's version includes in-frame clones alone and lacks a portion of them. That table furnishes V, J and clone size, whereas the DNA furnished D and trimming. The profile shows 65,000 to 70,000 clones, around nine tenths of them singletons. With 3 bases clipped from V and 1 base from J, the junction kept 5 bases outside the gene matches. The CDR3 extends over 17 amino acids. CDR1 is SEHNR and CDR2 is FQNEAQ in the germline V gene (reference sequence).

This sequence was found in a woman older than 75 with acute or convalescent COVID-19. The chain uses TRBV7-9 and TRBJ1-5; 11 bases fit TRBD1. The specimen was peripheral blood. CDR3 protein: CASSLGQGGISNQPQHF. The CDR3 DNA follows: TGTGCCAGCAGCTTGGGACAGGGGGGGATCAGCAATCAGCCCCAGCATTTT. Full variable domain (remainder filled in from reference TRBV7-9 and TRBJ1-5): DTGVSQNPRHKITKRGQNVTFRCDPISEHNRLYWYRQTLGQGPEFLTYFQNEAQLEKSRLLSDRFSAERPKGSFSTLEIQRTEQGDSAMYLCASSLGQGGISNQPQHFGDGTRLSIL.